The clone carrying this T cell receptor (beta chain) appeared many times. This specimen belongs to a study of T cells in Graves' hyperthyroidism and ophthalmopathy. V was pared by 3 bases and J by 3 bases, with 3 bases of the junction left unmatched. Germline-derived CDR1 and CDR2 are MNHNS and SASEGT. The CDR3 covers 15 residues. From RNA transcripts, TCR beta CDR3 regions were amplified. The HTBI primer set drove a first-round RT-PCR of the TCR CDR3. TCRdb independently ran MiXCR on the multiplex PCR reads; one entry per CDR3 protein. The data contain roughly 530,000 distinct CDR3 sequences, 17% of them singletons.

The receptor comes from a woman between 18 and 29 years old with Graves' ophthalmopathy. Sequencing was carried out using blood. The rearrangement links TRBV6-1 to TRBJ2-3; 10 bases align to TRBD1. DNA of the CDR3: TGTGCCAGCAGTGACCGGACAGGGGGAACAGATACGCAGTATTTT. Translated: CASSDRTGGTDTQYF.